The rows below give T cell receptor beta chains drawn from one sample of a study of T cell responses to AZD1222 COVID-19 vaccine. The protocol was immunoSEQ multiplex PCR, while the TCRdb copy is restricted to in-frame clones and leaves out a portion. This sample has about 84,000 clones, with roughly nine tenths found just once. Material: peripheral blood, obtained on day 0 of AZD1222 vaccination. These receptors originate from an adult in good health. Both conserved end residues are part of each CDR3. The D gene is left open where the match is weak. Expanded clones are given a class, and other clones once, few, many or no size at all.

CDR3nt,CDR3aa,v_gene,j_gene,d_gene,abundance
TGTGCCAGCAGCCAAACCGTCCGGGACAGGGGACCCGTTGGGACTGAAGCTTTCTTT,CASSQTVRDRGPVGTEAFF,TRBV16,TRBJ1-1,TRBD1,-
TGTGCCACCAGTGCTAGGGACAGGGGGGTTGAGCAGTTCTTC,CATSARDRGVEQFF,TRBV24-1,TRBJ2-1,TRBD1,-
TGTGCCAGCAGTTTTCCGGGGGCTCAGCCCCAGCATTTT,CASSFPGAQPQHF,TRBV28,TRBJ1-5,-,-
TGTGCCAGCAGCTTAGTGGCGGGCCCGTACAATGAGCAGTTCTTC,CASSLVAGPYNEQFF,TRBV11-2,TRBJ2-1,-,-
TGTGCCAGCTCACCACAGGGAGCGGGGTACACTGAAGCTTTCTTT,CASSPQGAGYTEAFF,TRBV18,TRBJ1-1,-,-
TGTGCCAGCAGCCTGGGACTAGCCGGGGAGCTGTTTTTT,CASSLGLAGELFF,TRBV7-2,TRBJ2-2,TRBD2,-
TGTGCCAGCAGTCCCCACATGGAGGGCAATCAGCCCCAGCATTTT,CASSPHMEGNQPQHF,TRBV28,TRBJ1-5,-,-
TGCGCCAGCAGCTTGGAGGGGGCCTCGAACACTGAAGCTTTCTTT,CASSLEGASNTEAFF,TRBV5-1,TRBJ1-1,TRBD1,-
TGTGCCAGCAGCCAAGGACCGGGATCGAGCACTGAAGCTTTCTTT,CASSQGPGSSTEAFF,TRBV4-2,TRBJ1-1,-,-
TGTGCCAGCAGCCTTACCCCGACAGGGGACCCTGGCTACACCTTC,CASSLTPTGDPGYTF,TRBV7-3,TRBJ1-2,TRBD1,-
TGTGCCAGCAGCCATAACACGGAGGAGTATGGCTACACCTTC,CASSHNTEEYGYTF,TRBV4-2,TRBJ1-2,-,-
TGTGCCAGCAGTTACGGGACAGACAATTCACCCCTCCACTTT,CASSYGTDNSPLHF,TRBV6-2/TRBV6-3,TRBJ1-6,TRBD1,-
TGTGCCAGTACGCAGCCTGGGGGGAGGAATCAGCCCCAGCATTTT,CASTQPGGRNQPQHF,TRBV19,TRBJ1-5,-,-
TGTGCCAGCAGCGGAACCCCGGGACTTCAAGAGACCCAGTACTTC,CASSGTPGLQETQYF,TRBV9,TRBJ2-5,-,once
TGTGCCAGCAGTTTAACGGGAGGGCCGGTCAATGAGCAGTTCTTC,CASSLTGGPVNEQFF,TRBV28,TRBJ2-1,TRBD2,once
TGTGCCAGTAGTGTAGAGACAGGAGGTGGAGAGACCCAGTACTTC,CASSVETGGGETQYF,TRBV19,TRBJ2-5,-,-
TGTGCCAGCAGGAGAGGGACAGCCAGAGCCAAAAACATTCAGTACTTC,CASRRGTARAKNIQYF,TRBV2,TRBJ2-4,TRBD1,-
TGTGCCTGGCGACACAGGGAACCCACTGGCTACACCTTC,CAWRHREPTGYTF,TRBV30,TRBJ1-2,-,once
TGTGCCAGCAGCTTTGTCGGGACGAAAGATGAGCAGTTCTTC,CASSFVGTKDEQFF,TRBV11-2,TRBJ2-1,-,-
TGTGCCAGCTCACCACCGTGGTCCACCGGGGAGCTGTTTTTT,CASSPPWSTGELFF,TRBV18,TRBJ2-2,-,-
TGTGCCAGCAGTTTGCCTTCCCGTAGGCGGGACAGGACCTACGAGCAGTACTTC,CASSLPSRRRDRTYEQYF,TRBV27,TRBJ2-7,TRBD1,-
TGTGCCAGCAGTTTCAGCTCCTACAATGAGCAGTTCTTC,CASSFSSYNEQFF,TRBV27,TRBJ2-1,-,-
TGTGCCAGCAGCGTAGCTACTTCACCTGACTATGGCTACACCTTC,CASSVATSPDYGYTF,TRBV9,TRBJ1-2,-,-
TGTGCCAGCAGCTTAGCGTCGAGTCACAATGAGCAGTTCTTC,CASSLASSHNEQFF,TRBV7-9,TRBJ2-1,-,-
TGTGCCAGCAGCCGGGGGATCTCCTACGAGCAGTACTTC,CASSRGISYEQYF,TRBV7-8,TRBJ2-7,-,-
TGTGCCAGCAGCCAGACATCCGGGACAGCGTACAATTCACCCCTCCACTTT,CASSQTSGTAYNSPLHF,TRBV4-2,TRBJ1-6,TRBD1,-
TGTGCCAGCAGCCGGGGACTAGCGCCAGATACGCAGTATTTT,CASSRGLAPDTQYF,TRBV28,TRBJ2-3,TRBD2,once
TGTGCCAGCAGTCCCCTTGGACTGCCGACTGCCGAGCAGTACTTC,CASSPLGLPTAEQYF,TRBV25-1,TRBJ2-7,-,-
TGTGCCAGCAGCTCAGGACTAGCGGGAGGCACAGATACGCAGTATTTT,CASSSGLAGGTDTQYF,TRBV7-9,TRBJ2-3,TRBD2,-
TGTGCCAGCAGCCTGGCCCGGGCCTCTGGGGCCAACGTCCTGACTTTC,CASSLARASGANVLTF,TRBV5-4,TRBJ2-6,-,-
TGTGCCAGCAGCTTTGGACAGGTATACAATGAGCAGTTCTTC,CASSFGQVYNEQFF,TRBV11-2,TRBJ2-1,TRBD1,-
TGTGCCAGCAGTTACGGGGGGAAGGGTAACGAAAAACTGTTTTTT,CASSYGGKGNEKLFF,TRBV6-5,TRBJ1-4,-,-
TGTGCCAGCAGCCTTCCCAGGACAGGTCCTAGCACAGATACGCAGTATTTT,CASSLPRTGPSTDTQYF,TRBV28,TRBJ2-3,TRBD1,-
TGTGCCAGCAGCTTAACCGGGGTCGAGCAGTACTTC,CASSLTGVEQYF,TRBV7-2,TRBJ2-7,-,-
TGTGCCAGCAGCTTAGGGTTCAGTAACTCCTACGAGCAGTACTTC,CASSLGFSNSYEQYF,TRBV7-2,TRBJ2-7,-,-
TGTGCCAGCAGCTTAAGTCCGGCAGCCGGGAAGGGCTACACCTTC,CASSLSPAAGKGYTF,TRBV7-9,TRBJ1-2,-,-
TGTGCCACCAACACGGAGGGCGTGCAGTTCTTC,CATNTEGVQFF,TRBV2,TRBJ2-1,-,-
TGTGCCAGCAGCCCCCCCATAGCGGGAGGGAGCACAGATACGCAGTATTTT,CASSPPIAGGSTDTQYF,TRBV13,TRBJ2-3,TRBD2,many
TGTGCCAGCAGGGGCGAAGGAGAAAAACTGTTTTTT,CASRGEGEKLFF,TRBV2,TRBJ1-4,-,-
TGTGCCAGTAGTAATTGGACTACCAACTACAATGAGCAGTTCTTC,CASSNWTTNYNEQFF,TRBV19,TRBJ2-1,-,-
TGTGCCAGCAGCTTAGGCGAGCTTGGGACTGAAGCTTTCTTT,CASSLGELGTEAFF,TRBV7-9,TRBJ1-1,-,-
TGTGCCAGCTCACCACCCGCCCACCGGGGGGAGACCCAGTACTTC,CASSPPAHRGETQYF,TRBV18,TRBJ2-5,-,once
TGTGCCAGCAGTTTTTCCCGGATGAACACTGAAGCTTTCTTT,CASSFSRMNTEAFF,TRBV27,TRBJ1-1,-,-
TGTGCCACCAGTCCCGGGCTTTATAGCAATCAGCCCCAGCATTTT,CATSPGLYSNQPQHF,TRBV15,TRBJ1-5,-,once
TGCAGCGCCTCGGGATCTGGAAACACCATATATTTT,CSASGSGNTIYF,TRBV29-1,TRBJ1-3,-,-
TGTGCCAGCAGTTTTGAGAACTGGGGTGAAAAACTGTTTTTT,CASSFENWGEKLFF,TRBV12-1,TRBJ1-4,-,-
TGTGCCAGCAGTAAAGGTGTCAATCAGCCCCAGCATTTT,CASSKGVNQPQHF,TRBV7-2,TRBJ1-5,-,-
TGTGCCAGCAGTGAGGTTACCTATGGCTACACCTTC,CASSEVTYGYTF,TRBV2,TRBJ1-2,-,-
TGTGCCAGCAGTTTATTTCGAGGGGATCAGCCCCAGCATTTT,CASSLFRGDQPQHF,TRBV27,TRBJ1-5,-,once
TGTGCCAGCAGCTTACCAGACAGGGGGCAGGCTTTCTTT,CASSLPDRGQAFF,TRBV11-2,TRBJ1-1,TRBD1,-